The 19 T cell receptor beta chains below were found in one sample sequenced in a study of beta chain features in type 1 diabetes (dated by TCRdb to 2017 to 2018). Study-wide conclusions, independent of this receptor: In all four CD4+ subsets, TCRB CDR3 length was moderately but significantly shorter in type 1 diabetes patients.

No antigen has been assigned to these receptors. Library preparation employed the immunoSEQ multiplex PCR assay. The entire amount of isolated RNA was reverse transcribed using the High Capacity cDNA Reverse Transcription Kit, so the sequenced TCRB transcripts were expressed ones. The table was pulled from immuneACCESS by TCRdb, which kept in-frame rearrangements only. Such tables lose some clones; where checked, under half of the loss comes from unresolved V genes, and the rest has no known cause. The sample table contains roughly 250,000 clones; only one count was recorded for roughly 22% of them. The top ten clones comprise roughly 0.028% of the sample. The sample consisted of naive CD4+ T cells from blood. Sample cell subset or site, as interpreted from the label and publication: true naive CD4+ T cells. The source of these receptors is a woman aged 40-49 years with type 1 diabetes.

This clone was picked up one time. This chain connects TRBV5-1 to TRBJ2-5; 9 bases match TRBD1. Trimming removed 0 bases from V and 4 bases from J; junction bases left unmatched: 7. The CDR3 sequence is 16 residues long. Germline values: CDR1 SGHRS, CDR2 YFSETQ. This CDR3 reads CASSLGGQGTRETQYF. In DNA, the CDR3 is TGCGCCAGCAGCTTGGGGGGACAGGGTACGAGAGAGACCCAGTACTTC.

This clone has more than one count but fewer than ten. This chain uses TRBV7-7 with TRBJ2-5, with 10 bases aligning to TRBD1. Trimming removed 5 bases from V and 5 bases from J; junction bases left unmatched: 5. From germline, CDR1 is SSHAT and CDR2 FNYEAQ (reference sequence). CDR3 size: 14 residues. CDR3 sequence reads: CASSLGQGVETQYF. As DNA, the CDR3 is TGTGCCAGCAGCCTAGGACAGGGGGTGGAGACCCAGTACTTC.

This clone was observed a handful of times. V usage is TRBV19 and J usage is TRBJ1-2; no firm D call. The V end was cut by 5 bases, the J end by 3 bases, with 10 bases between. Germline values: CDR1 LNHDA, CDR2 SQIVND (reference sequence). The CDR3 spans 13 residues. CDR3 in DNA: TGTGCCAGTAGTTCCGGACTGGACTATGGCTACACCTTC. It is translated as CASSSGLDYGYTF.

Remarks on this clone: Other nucleotide sequences from this sample produce the same CDR3. J is TRBJ1-4 and V is TRBV18; 7 bases agree with TRBD1. The germline V gene has CDR1 KGHSH and CDR2 LQKENI. The V segment lost 6 bases and the J segment 2 bases; nucleotides outside the gene matches: 3. The CDR3 extends over 14 amino acids. The CDR3 spells CASSQQGTNEKLFF. The CDR3 DNA reads as TGTGCCAGCTCTCAACAGGGGACTAATGAAAAACTGTTTTTT.

This clone was recorded a few times. The chain is built from TRBV2 and TRBJ1-2, with 7 positions matching TRBD1. V was clipped by 7 bases and J by 2 bases; unmatched bases: 7. The germline V gene encodes CDR1 SNHLY and CDR2 FYNNEI. CDR3 length: 14 residues. The CDR3 nucleotides read TGTGCCAGCAAACCGGGACAGACCAACTATGGCTACACCTTC. This encodes CASKPGQTNYGYTF.

The chain employs TRBV5-4 and TRBJ2-5; D might be TRBD1 (6 bases). This CDR3 is built from 13 residues. In germline, CDR1 is SGHNT, CDR2 YYREEE (reference sequence). The V gene lost 4 bases and the J gene lost 5 bases, with 12 bases spanning the gap. CDR3 amino acids: CASSPQGRETQYF. CDR3 DNA: TGTGCCAGCAGCCCTCAGGGGCGGGAGACCCAGTACTTC.

This clone came up a few times. The chain has TRBV4-3 and TRBJ2-6, with 7 bases fitting TRBD1. The CDR3 loop spans 15 amino acids. Germline V CDR1 and CDR2: LGHNA, YSLEER. V was clipped by 3 bases and J by 4 bases; unmatched bases: 3. CDR3 region: CASSQQGEGANVLTF. Here the CDR3 DNA reads TGCGCCAGCAGCCAGCAGGGGGAGGGGGCCAACGTCCTGACTTTC.

This sequence joins TRBV29-1 and TRBJ2-1, with D possibly matching TRBD2 (7 bases). Germline CDR1 SQVTM, CDR2 ANQGSEA. The CDR3 totals 15 residues. V was clipped by 6 bases and J by 1 base, with 16 bases between them. In DNA form, the CDR3 reads TGCAGCGTACCCCCCCGGGGGGCGTCCTACAATGAGCAGTTCTTC. It is translated as CSVPPRGASYNEQFF.

This clone was seen more than once but under ten times. V gene TRBV9 combines with J gene TRBJ2-1, with 8 bases identical to TRBD2. The length of the CDR3 is 18 residues. Germline V gene sequence: CDR1 SGDLS, CDR2 YYNGEE. V shed 4 bases and J 8 bases; nucleotides not matched to a gene: 20. CDR3 residues: CASSSTGIGTSKVYEQFF. The CDR3 DNA follows: TGTGCCAGCAGCTCTACGGGGATCGGGACTAGTAAGGTCTATGAGCAGTTCTTC.

The rearrangement links TRBV19 to TRBJ2-1; maybe TRBD1 (5 bases). The germline V gene encodes CDR1 LNHDA and CDR2 SQIVND (reference sequence). The CDR3 consists of 16 residues. V was trimmed by 3 bases and J by 0 bases, leaving 12 bases between them. The CDR3 DNA reads as TGTGCCAGTAGTATCCAGGGTCTAAGCTCCTACAATGAGCAGTTCTTC. Amino acids: CASSIQGLSSYNEQFF.

V gene TRBV5-1 combines with J gene TRBJ2-7, with unresolved D. This CDR3 is 15 amino acids long. The germline V and J ends were trimmed by 1 base and 0 bases, with 11 bases remaining between them. Germline lookup yields CDR1 SGHRS and CDR2 YFSETQ. This CDR3 reads CASSLIASVSYEQYF. The CDR3 DNA reads as TGCGCCAGCAGCTTGATAGCATCCGTCTCCTACGAGCAGTACTTC.

The V gene is TRBV9, the J gene TRBJ1-1; TRBD1 aligns across 7 bases. The CDR3 loop spans 14 amino acids. Germline CDR1 is SGDLS and CDR2 is YYNGEE. Trimming took 4 bases from V and 3 from J; bases not matched to a gene: 6. CDR3 in amino acids: CASSLTGWDTEAFF. DNA for the CDR3: TGTGCCAGCAGCTTGACAGGGTGGGACACTGAAGCTTTCTTT.

This clone was observed a handful of times. The chain has TRBV4-2 and TRBJ2-1; 8 nucleotides line up with TRBD2. V dropped 3 bases and J dropped 8; count of bases not matched to a gene: 12. The CDR3 runs to 16 residues. Germline lookup yields CDR1 LGHNA and CDR2 YNFKEQ. The CDR3 DNA reads TGTGCCAGCAGCCAGTATGGAGCGGGGGTCCGGCATGAGCAGTTCTTC. Protein product: CASSQYGAGVRHEQFF.

The V and J genes are TRBV30 and TRBJ2-6, with D possibly matching TRBD1 (5 bases). V shed 5 bases and J shed 0 bases, with 11 bases lying between them. The CDR3 loop spans 15 amino acids. From germline, CDR1 is GTSNPN and CDR2 SVGIG (reference sequence). The CDR3: CAWGAYISGANVLTF. For the CDR3, the DNA is TGTGCCTGGGGGGCCTACATCTCTGGGGCCAACGTCCTGACTTTC.

This sequence joins TRBV18 and TRBJ2-3, with TRBD1 matching over 7 bases. CDR1 KGHSH and CDR2 LQKENI come from the germline V gene. This CDR3 is built from 16 residues. With V trimmed by 1 base and J by 2 bases, 6 bases remained unmatched. The CDR3 bases are TGTGCCAGCTCACCACAAAGACAGGGCAACACAGATACGCAGTATTTT. This encodes CASSPQRQGNTDTQYF. The full variable domain, completed using reference TRBV18 and TRBJ2-3, is NAGVMQNPRHLVRRRGQEARLRCSPMKGHSHVYWYRQLPEEGLKFMVYLQKENIIDESGMPKERFSAEFPKEGPSILRIQQVVRGDSAAYFCASSPQRQGNTDTQYFGPGTRLTVL.

The sample holds a few counts of this clone. The V gene is TRBV18, the J gene TRBJ2-7; D is possibly TRBD1 (5 bases). The CDR3 has 15 amino acids. Trimming cost V 4 bases and J 0 bases, with 13 bases left between them. Germline V gene sequence: CDR1 KGHSH, CDR2 LQKENI. The CDR3 reads CASSRRQWPSYEQYF. The CDR3 region has the DNA TGTGCCAGCTCACGGAGACAGTGGCCCTCCTACGAGCAGTACTTC.

This clone turned up a few times. The chain carries TRBV28 and TRBJ2-7, with 10 bases that match TRBD2. Losses at the gene ends were 3 bases for V and 6 bases for J; bases not matched to a gene: 8. The CDR3 spans 15 residues. Germline V lookup: CDR1 MDHEN, CDR2 SYDVKM. The CDR3 sequence: CASSLASGRSTEQYF. DNA for the CDR3: TGTGCCAGCAGTTTGGCTAGCGGGAGATCTACCGAGCAGTACTTC.

This clone turned up a few times. The rearrangement links TRBV18 to TRBJ2-1, with D perhaps TRBD1 (6 bases). With 3 bases removed from V and 9 bases from J, the gap between germline ends came to 15 bases. Germline loops: CDR1 KGHSH, CDR2 LQKENI. This CDR3 region has 14 residues. In DNA form, the CDR3 reads TGTGCCAGCTCACCCCCAGGGGATCCAATTGAGCAGTTCTTC. Protein product: CASSPPGDPIEQFF.

The chain employs TRBV7-2 and TRBJ1-1; a weak D match, TRBD1 (6 bases). The V gene's germline CDR1 is SGHTA and CDR2 FQGNSA. Trimming removed 5 bases from V and 0 bases from J, with 13 bases in between. The CDR3 spans 15 residues. CDR3 amino acids: CASSTQGGVNTEAFF. In DNA, the CDR3 is TGTGCCAGCAGCACCCAAGGGGGAGTGAACACTGAAGCTTTCTTT.